This entry concerns a single T cell receptor beta chain. Its antigen is not identified. These data come from a study of T cell responses to AZD1222 COVID-19 vaccine. Whole-study findings and limits: Compared with day 0, the breadth and depth of the Spike-specific TCR repertoire rose significantly after two doses of AZD1222.

Sequencing was performed with immunoSEQ multiplex PCR; in TCRdb, only in-frame clones are kept and a portion is missing. The sample has more than 120,000 clones, approximately 89% seen once. The CDR3 runs to 16 residues. V shed 3 bases, J shed 4 bases, and the junction held 6 bases outside the gene matches. Germline CDR1 reads KGHSH; CDR2 reads LQKENI. The sequencing here drew on peripheral blood, taken 28 days after the second AZD1222 dose. The origin of this receptor is an adult who received the AZD1222 COVID-19 vaccine. This chain uses TRBV18 with TRBJ1-2; 12 bases are shared with TRBD1. CDR3 DNA: TGTGCCAGCTCACCCGAGGGACAGGGGGCTCCCTATGGCTACACCTTC. Its protein is CASSPEGQGAPYGYTF.